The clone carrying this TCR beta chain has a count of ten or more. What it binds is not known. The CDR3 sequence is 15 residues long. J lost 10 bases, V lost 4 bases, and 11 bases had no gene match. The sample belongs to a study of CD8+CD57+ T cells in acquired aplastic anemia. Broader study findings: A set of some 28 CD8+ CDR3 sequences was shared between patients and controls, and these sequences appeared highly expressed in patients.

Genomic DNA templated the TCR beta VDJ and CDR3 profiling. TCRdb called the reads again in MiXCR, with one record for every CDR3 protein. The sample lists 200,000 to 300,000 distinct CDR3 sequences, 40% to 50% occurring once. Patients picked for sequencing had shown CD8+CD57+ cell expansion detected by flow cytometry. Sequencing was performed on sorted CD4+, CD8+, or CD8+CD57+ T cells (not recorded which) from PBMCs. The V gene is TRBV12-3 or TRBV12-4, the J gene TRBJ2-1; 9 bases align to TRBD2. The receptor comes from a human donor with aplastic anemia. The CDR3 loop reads CASSSVTSGPAEQFF. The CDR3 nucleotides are TGTGCCAGCAGTTCGGTCACTAGCGGGCCGGCCGAGCAGTTCTTC.